One T cell receptor beta chain is described in this entry. Sequencing used immunoSEQ multiplex PCR; TCRdb keeps in-frame clones, though not all of them. Here the sample spans 45,000 to 50,000 clones, approximately 80% being singletons. The data are from a study of blood T cell repertoires in COVID-19. Study overall: Sites across the United States, Italy and Spain contributed samples from acute and convalescent COVID-19. The cDNA or gDNA used as material had been derived from T cells, B-cell-depleted T cells, or PBMCs.

The V gene's germline CDR1 is MDHEN and CDR2 SYDVKM. V lost 6 bases and J lost 11, with 13 bases in between. This CDR3 region has 11 residues. This TCR derives from a man aged 65-85 years with acute or convalescent COVID-19. Sequencing input: peripheral blood. The chain uses TRBV28 and TRBJ1-1; D possibly corresponds to TRBD1 (5 bases). The CDR3 region has the DNA TGTGCCAGCAGCCCAGGGCCAGGGGCTTTCTTT. Its translation is CASSPGPGAFF.